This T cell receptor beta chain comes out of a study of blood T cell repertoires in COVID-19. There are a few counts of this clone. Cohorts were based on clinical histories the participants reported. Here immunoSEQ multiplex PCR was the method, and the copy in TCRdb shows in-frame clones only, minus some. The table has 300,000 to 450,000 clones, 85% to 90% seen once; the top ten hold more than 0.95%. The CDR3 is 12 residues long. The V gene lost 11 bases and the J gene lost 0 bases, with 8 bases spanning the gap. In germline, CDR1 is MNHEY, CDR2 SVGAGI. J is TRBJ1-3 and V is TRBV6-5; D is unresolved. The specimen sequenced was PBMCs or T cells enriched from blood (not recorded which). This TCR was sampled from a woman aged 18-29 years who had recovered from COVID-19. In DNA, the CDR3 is TGTGCCGGCGGAATCTCTGGAAACACCATATATTTT. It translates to CAGGISGNTIYF.